Each of the 9 T cell receptor beta chains below was sequenced from the same sample in a study of Ad26.COV2.S vaccination and SARS-CoV-2 variants. Treatment specified: some 19 received Ad26.COV2.S at low or high dose, single or two shots; about 5 received placebo; per-sample allocation not given. The samples date from day 63 after the first vaccine or placebo injection. Sequencing used immunoSEQ multiplex PCR; TCRdb keeps in-frame clones, though not all of them. The data contain roughly 700,000 clones, around 92% of them singletons. The sequencing here drew on peripheral blood, taken in a trial of Ad26.COV2.S vaccine versus placebo. These receptors originate from a person between 18 and 65 years old who received the Ad26.COV2.S COVID-19 vaccine or a placebo.

This clone was counted a single time. The rearrangement uses TRBV5-4 and TRBJ1-2; 9 positions match TRBD1. Germline V lookup: CDR1 SGHNT, CDR2 YYREEE (reference sequence). Losses at the gene ends were 4 bases for V and 3 bases for J; bases not matched to a gene: 4. The CDR3 runs 14 residues. Written as DNA, the CDR3 is TGTGCCAGCAGCCAGGGACAGGGAGACTATGGCTACACCTTC. It translates to CASSQGQGDYGYTF. Filled out from reference TRBV5-4 and TRBJ1-2, the complete variable domain reads ETGVTQSPTHLIKTRGQQVTLRCSSQSGHNTVSWYQQALGQGPQFIFQYYREEENGRGNFPPRFSGLQFPNYSSELNVNALELDDSALYLCASSQGQGDYGYTFGSGTRLTVV.

The chain uses TRBV6-2 or TRBV6-3 and TRBJ2-7; 9 bases agree with TRBD1. Trimming took 5 bases from V and 3 from J; bases not matched to a gene: 8. Germline V gene sequence: CDR1 MNHEY, CDR2 SVGEGT. CDR3 length: 15 amino acids. The CDR3 DNA is TGTGCCAGCAGTGGCGTGGGACAGGGCGGCTACGAGCAGTACTTC. Translating gives CASSGVGQGGYEQYF.

The chain carries TRBV7-9 and TRBJ2-2; TRBD2 matches at 7 bases. V lost 1 base to trimming and J lost 0 bases; unmatched junction nucleotides: 2. The CDR3 runs to 16 residues. Germline V gene sequence: CDR1 SEHNR, CDR2 FQNEAQ (reference sequence). The CDR3 loop is CASSLDSGANTGELFF. In nucleotides, the CDR3 is TGTGCCAGCAGCTTAGACAGCGGGGCGAACACCGGGGAGCTGTTTTTT.

The chain is built from TRBV10-3 and TRBJ2-2; D perhaps matches TRBD1 (5 bases). CDR3 length: 15 residues. Germline V lookup: CDR1 ENHRY, CDR2 SYGVKD. V dropped 3 bases and J dropped 4 bases, with 12 bases sitting between them. The CDR3 region is CAISDFGAGTGELFF. The CDR3 nucleotides read TGTGCCATCAGTGATTTTGGGGCCGGCACCGGGGAGCTGTTTTTT.

The chain recombines TRBV7-2 with TRBJ2-7; no clear D. Trimming removed 5 bases from V and 3 bases from J, with 23 bases in between. Germline CDR1 and CDR2: SGHTA and FQGNSA. CDR3 length: 17 amino acids. CDR3 loop: CASSVTVSYHEHYEQYF. In nucleotides, the CDR3 is TGTGCCAGCAGCGTCACCGTCTCTTACCACGAACACTACGAGCAGTACTTC.

V gene TRBV25-1 combines with J gene TRBJ1-5; a possible D gene is TRBD1 (6 bases). Trimming left V 4 bases short and J 6 bases short, with 13 bases between. The germline gives CDR1 MGHDK, CDR2 SYGVNS. CDR3 size: 14 residues. The CDR3 DNA reads as TGTGCCAGCAGTGGAACAGGGTATGGTCAGCCCCAGCATTTT. This encodes CASSGTGYGQPQHF. Complete variable domain (other parts from reference TRBV25-1 and TRBJ1-5): EADIYQTPRYLVIGTGKKITLECSQTMGHDKMYWYQQDPGMELHLIHYSYGVNSTEKGDLSSESTVSRIRTEHFPLTLESARPSHTSQYLCASSGTGYGQPQHFGDGTRLSIL.

This clone has just a few counts. The chain is built from TRBV7-3 and TRBJ2-7; maybe TRBD1 (6 bases). V lost 11 bases and J 5 bases, leaving 16 bases between the germline ends. This CDR3 region has 12 residues. Germline lookup yields CDR1 SGHTA and CDR2 FQGTGA. The CDR3 here is CALRGRGNEQYF. CDR3 bases: TGTGCCCTCCGAGGCAGGGGTAACGAGCAGTACTTC.

The chain employs TRBV16 and TRBJ2-6; TRBD1 agrees at 8 bases. The CDR3 spans 21 residues. V lost 3 bases, J lost 4 bases, and 20 bases stayed unmatched. Germline V gene lookup returns CDR1 KGHSY and CDR2 FQNENV. This CDR3 reads CASSHLASGTGTLSGANVLTF. CDR3 DNA sequence: TGTGCCAGCAGCCACTTAGCCTCCGGGACAGGAACCTTGTCAGGGGCCAACGTCCTGACTTTC.

The rearrangement uses TRBV10-3 and TRBJ2-3; 7 bases are a match to TRBD1. Germline values: CDR1 ENHRY, CDR2 SYGVKD. The CDR3 is 12 amino acids. V lost 3 bases and J lost 13; bases outside the gene matches: 7. The chain's CDR3 is CAISDETGSEYF. The CDR3 nucleotides are TGTGCCATCAGTGATGAGACAGGGTCGGAGTATTTT.